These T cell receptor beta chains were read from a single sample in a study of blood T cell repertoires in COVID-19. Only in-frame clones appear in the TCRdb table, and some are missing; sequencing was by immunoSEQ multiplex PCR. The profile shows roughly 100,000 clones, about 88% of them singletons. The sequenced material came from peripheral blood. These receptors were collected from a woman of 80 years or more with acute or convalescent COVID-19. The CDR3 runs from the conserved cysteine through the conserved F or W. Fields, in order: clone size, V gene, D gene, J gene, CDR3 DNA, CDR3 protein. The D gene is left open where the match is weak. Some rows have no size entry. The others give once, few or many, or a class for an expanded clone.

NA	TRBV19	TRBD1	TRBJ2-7	TGTGCCAGTAGTAGACCGGGACAGAGCTCCTACGAGCAGTACTTC	CASSRPGQSSYEQYF
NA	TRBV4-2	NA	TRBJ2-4	TGTGCCAGCAGCCCCCTTGGGGTGGACATTCAGTACTTT	CASSPLGVDIQYF
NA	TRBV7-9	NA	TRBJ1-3	TGTGCCAGCAGCTTAGCGGCAGGGCTCTCTGGAAACACCATATATTTT	CASSLAAGLSGNTIYF
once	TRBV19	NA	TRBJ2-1	TGTGCCAGTAGTATAGTAGCCAGGGAACTACCCTACAATGAGCAGTTCTTC	CASSIVARELPYNEQFF
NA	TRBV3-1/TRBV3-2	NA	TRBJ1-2	TGTGCCAGCAGTTCCGGGGACACACTGGCTGGCTACACCTTC	CASSSGDTLAGYTF
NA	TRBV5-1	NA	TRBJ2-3	TGCGCCAGCAGCTCTCAGGTTTCAGATACGCAGTATTTT	CASSSQVSDTQYF
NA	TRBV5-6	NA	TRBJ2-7	TGTGCCAGCAGCTTGGCCCACAGGGTAAACTACGAGCAGTACTTC	CASSLAHRVNYEQYF
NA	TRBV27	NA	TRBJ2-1	TGTGCCAGCAGCCGATGGAGGGAGCCCAATGAGCAGTTCTTC	CASSRWREPNEQFF
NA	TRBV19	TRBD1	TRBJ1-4	TGTGCCAGTAGTAACAGGGGGCTCGGGAAACTGTTTTTT	CASSNRGLGKLFF
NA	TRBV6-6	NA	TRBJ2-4	TGTGCCAGCAGTCCTGACAGTTTTTCCATAACCCTAGCCAAAAACATTCAGTACTTC	CASSPDSFSITLAKNIQYF
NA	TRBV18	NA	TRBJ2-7	TGTGCCAGCTCACCACCGGGGGCTCCGGGGGAGCAGTACTTC	CASSPPGAPGEQYF
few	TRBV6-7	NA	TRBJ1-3	TGTGCCAGCAGTTACACACGAAATAGGACAGATTACTCTGGAAACACCATATATTTT	CASSYTRNRTDYSGNTIYF
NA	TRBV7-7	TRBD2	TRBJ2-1	TGTGCTAGCAGCTCCCCCCCGGTCTACCGGGCGGGGGGGTACAATGAGCAGTTCTTC	CASSSPPVYRAGGYNEQFF
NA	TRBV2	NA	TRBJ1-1	TGTGCCAGCAGATCCAGGGGACTGAACACTGAAGCTTTCTTT	CASRSRGLNTEAFF
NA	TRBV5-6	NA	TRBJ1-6	TGTGCCAGCAGCTTCGGGGGGGATTCACCCCTCCACTTT	CASSFGGDSPLHF
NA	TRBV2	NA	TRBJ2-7	TGTGCCAGCAGTGATTACACAACGAGGGTCGAGCAGTACTTC	CASSDYTTRVEQYF
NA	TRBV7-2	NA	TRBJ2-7	TGTGCCAGCAGGGAGTATAACGCCGACGAGCAGTACTTC	CASREYNADEQYF
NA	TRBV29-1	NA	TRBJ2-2	TGCAGCGTTGAAGAGAACTTTTGGGGGGGCAACACCGGGGAGCTGTTTTTT	CSVEENFWGGNTGELFF
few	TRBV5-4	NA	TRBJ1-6	TGTGCCAGCAGTCGCCCAGGGGATAATTCACCCCTCCACTTT	CASSRPGDNSPLHF
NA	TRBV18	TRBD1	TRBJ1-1	TGTGCCAGCTCACCTCAGGGGGCCGGAATAAACACTGAAGCTTTCTTT	CASSPQGAGINTEAFF
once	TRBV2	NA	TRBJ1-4	TGTGCCAGCAGCAAGCGATGGACTAATGAAAAACTGTTTTTT	CASSKRWTNEKLFF
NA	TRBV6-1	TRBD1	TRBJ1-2	TGTGCCAGCAGTGAAGGGACAGGGGCTGGCTACACCTTC	CASSEGTGAGYTF
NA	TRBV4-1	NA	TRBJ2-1	TGCGCCAGCAGCCAACAGGGGGGTTACTACAATGAGCAGTTCTTC	CASSQQGGYYNEQFF
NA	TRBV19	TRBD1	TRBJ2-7	TGTGCCAGTAGTCGGGCAAGACAGGGGGCCTACGAGCAGTACTTC	CASSRARQGAYEQYF
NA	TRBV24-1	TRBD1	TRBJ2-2	TGTGCCACCAGTGACCAGGGACAGGGCCACACCGGGGAGCTGTTTTTT	CATSDQGQGHTGELFF
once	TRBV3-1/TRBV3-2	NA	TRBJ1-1	TGTGCCAGCAGCCAAGGGGGATTGGGAGCTGAAGCTTTCTTT	CASSQGGLGAEAFF
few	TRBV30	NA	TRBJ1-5	TGTGCCTGGAGGGTGGGGGAGGGCGCCAATCAGCCCCAGCATTTT	CAWRVGEGANQPQHF
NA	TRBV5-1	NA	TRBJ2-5	TGCGCCAGCACCGCTCCTCGGCAGGGGGGAGAGACCCAGTACTTC	CASTAPRQGGETQYF
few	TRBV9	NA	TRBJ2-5	TGTGCCAGCAGCGGAATCCAGGGGCAGGAGACCCAAGAGACCCAGTACTTC	CASSGIQGQETQETQYF
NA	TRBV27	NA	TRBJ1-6	TGTGCCAGCAGTTTGGTAGGGGTGGGTTCACCCCTCCACTTT	CASSLVGVGSPLHF
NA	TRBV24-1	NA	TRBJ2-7	TGTGCCACCAGTGATTTCCGCGAGCAGTACTTC	CATSDFREQYF
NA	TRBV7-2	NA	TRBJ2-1	TGTGCCAGCAGCTTACGGTGGGACTTCAGTTTCAATGAGCAGTTCTTC	CASSLRWDFSFNEQFF
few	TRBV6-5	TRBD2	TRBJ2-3	TGTGCCAGCACTAGACTAGCGGGCAACACAGATACGCAGTATTTT	CASTRLAGNTDTQYF